A single sample gave rise to the 5 T cell receptor beta chains below, sequenced in a study of T cell responses to AZD1222 COVID-19 vaccine. Measured with immunoSEQ multiplex PCR; TCRdb has only the in-frame clones, and not every one. Here the sample spans over 85,000 clones, around 90% being singletons. Source: peripheral blood, taken on day 0 of AZD1222 vaccination. The source of these receptors is an adult in good health.

This rearrangement joins TRBV3-1 (or the pseudogene TRBV3-2) to TRBJ1-3, with a weak D call TRBD1 (5 bases). Per germline, CDR1 LGHDT and CDR2 YNNKEL (reference sequence). Trimming cost V 4 bases and J 1 base, with 8 bases left between them. The CDR3 is 14 amino acids. The chain's CDR3 is CASSPSGSGNTIYF. Here the CDR3 DNA reads TGTGCCAGCAGCCCATCAGGGTCTGGAAACACCATATATTTT.

The chain combines TRBV18 with TRBJ1-1; D ambiguous. The germline gives CDR1 KGHSH, CDR2 LQKENI. The CDR3 contains 15 residues. Trimming pared 5 bases from V and 0 bases from J, leaving 13 bases between. The CDR3 DNA follows: TGTGCCAGCTCAGTACTGAGGGAGATGAACACTGAAGCTTTCTTT. Its protein product is CASSVLREMNTEAFF.

The rearrangement uses TRBV6-5 and TRBJ1-1; 10 nucleotides align to TRBD1. The CDR3 covers 14 residues. From germline, CDR1 is MNHEY and CDR2 SVGAGI. V shed 4 bases and J 5 bases; nucleotides not matched to a gene: 4. The CDR3 DNA follows: TGTGCCAGCAGTTCCGGACAGGGGGATACTGAAGCTTTCTTT. Encoded protein: CASSSGQGDTEAFF.

The chain is built from TRBV5-1 and TRBJ1-6; no clear D gene. CDR3 length: 18 amino acids. Per the germline V gene, CDR1 is SGHRS and CDR2 is YFSETQ. The V end lost 3 bases, the J end lost 4 bases, and 20 bases lay between the germline ends. CDR3 sequence reads: CASSSTPTPTRYNSPLHF. CDR3 nucleotide sequence: TGCGCCAGCAGCTCCACCCCAACACCGACCCGTTATAATTCACCCCTCCACTTT.

This rearrangement joins TRBV19 to TRBJ1-1; D remains ambiguous. This CDR3 has 11 residues. CDR1 and CDR2 (germline): LNHDA, SQIVND (reference sequence). V gave up 7 bases and J gave up 2 bases, with 5 bases separating them. The CDR3 region has the DNA TGTGCCAGTATGGGTAACACTGAAGCTTTCTTT. Translated: CASMGNTEAFF.